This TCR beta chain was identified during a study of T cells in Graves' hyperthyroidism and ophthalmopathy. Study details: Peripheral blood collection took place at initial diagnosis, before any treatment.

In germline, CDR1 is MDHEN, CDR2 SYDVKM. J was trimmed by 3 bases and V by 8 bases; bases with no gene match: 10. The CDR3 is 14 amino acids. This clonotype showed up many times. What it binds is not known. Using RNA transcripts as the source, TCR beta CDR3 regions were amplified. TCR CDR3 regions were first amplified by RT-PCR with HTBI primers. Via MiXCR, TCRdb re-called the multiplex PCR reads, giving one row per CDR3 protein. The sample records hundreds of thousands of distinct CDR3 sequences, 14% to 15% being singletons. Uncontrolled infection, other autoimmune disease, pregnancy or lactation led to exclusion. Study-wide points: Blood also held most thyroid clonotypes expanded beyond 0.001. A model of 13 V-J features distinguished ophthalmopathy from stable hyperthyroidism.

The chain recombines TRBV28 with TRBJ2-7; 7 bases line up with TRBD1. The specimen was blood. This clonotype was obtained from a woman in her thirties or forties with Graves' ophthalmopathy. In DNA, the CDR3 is TGTGCCAGCCAAGATGAACAGGGGTACTACGAGCAGTACTTC. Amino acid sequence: CASQDEQGYYEQYF.